Presented here are 22 T cell receptor beta chains from one specimen sequenced in a study of T-cell reconstitution after alpha-beta-depleted transplantation in children. The authors prepared the TCRbeta library with unique molecular identifiers. MiXCR, run by TCRdb on the PCR reads, gives a single entry per CDR3 protein. There are about 830,000 distinct CDR3 sequences in the sample; around 17% occur only once, and approximately 4.5% lies in the top ten. Sequences were derived from PBMCs, mostly from graft donor cells, sampled 360 days after TCRalphabeta/CD19-depleted stem cell transplant. The receptors were sampled from a male patient between 5 and 17 years old who had a stem cell transplant for acute lymphoblastic leukemia, so the T cells may come from the graft donor.

This clonotype appeared a few times. The rearrangement uses TRBV12-5 and TRBJ2-5, with 12 bases fitting TRBD2. V lost 5 bases, J lost 5 bases, and 12 bases stayed unmatched. CDR1 is LGHNT and CDR2 is FRNRAP in the germline V gene. The CDR3 totals 17 residues. The CDR3 DNA reads TGTGCTAGTGGTCCCGGACTAGCGGGGCCCCTTGGGGAGACCCAGTACTTC. It specifies CASGPGLAGPLGETQYF.

This clonotype was counted between two and nine times. This chain joins TRBV19 and TRBJ2-4, with D possibly matching TRBD2 (5 bases). This CDR3 has 15 residues. Trimming took 5 bases from V and 0 from J, leaving 11 bases between them. Germline values: CDR1 LNHDA, CDR2 SQIVND (reference sequence). The CDR3 protein is CASSLSTIAKNIQYF. CDR3 in DNA: TGTGCCAGTAGTCTGTCGACTATAGCCAAAAACATTCAGTACTTC.

This clonotype was recorded many times. V usage is TRBV10-1 and J usage is TRBJ2-3, with D perhaps matching TRBD1 (6 bases). Germline CDR1 WNHNN, CDR2 SYGVQD (reference sequence). Trimming stripped 3 bases from V and 1 base from J, with 11 bases between. CDR3 size: 15 residues. CDR3 nucleotide sequence: TGCGCCAGCAGTGAACAGGGTCCGGGCACAGATACGCAGTATTTT. Amino acids: CASSEQGPGTDTQYF.

This sequence joins TRBV9 and TRBJ1-2; D is possibly TRBD1 (5 bases). V lost 6 bases and J 4 bases, leaving 13 bases between the germline ends. Germline assignment: CDR1 SGDLS and CDR2 YYNGEE. CDR3 length equals 13 residues. Here the CDR3 reads CASNLGEGYGYTF. The CDR3 DNA sequence: TGTGCCAGCAACCTAGGGGAGGGCTATGGCTACACCTTC. The entire variable domain, with the rest obtained from reference TRBV9 and TRBJ1-2, is as follows: DSGVTQTPKHLITATGQRVTLRCSPRSGDLSVYWYQQSLDQGLQFLIQYYNGEERAKGNILERFSAQQFPDLHSELNLSSLELGDSALYFCASNLGEGYGYTFGSGTRLTVV.

This chain links TRBV7-2 with TRBJ2-7; D perhaps matches TRBD2 (5 bases). CDR1 and CDR2 from the germline V gene are SGHTA and FQGNSA. This CDR3 comprises 14 residues. V lost 2 bases, J lost 2 bases, and 10 bases lay in between. The CDR3 DNA sequence: TGTGCCAGCAGCTTATCTCGGGGAGCCTACGAGCAGTACTTC. This gives the protein CASSLSRGAYEQYF.

The chain recombines TRBV20-1 with TRBJ2-7; no definite D call. Per the germline V gene, CDR1 is DFQATT and CDR2 is SNEGSKA (reference sequence). V lost 1 base to trimming and J lost 5 bases, with 9 bases between them. The CDR3 is 12 amino acids. This CDR3 reads CSARVRRDEQYF. The CDR3 bases are TGCAGTGCTAGAGTAAGGCGTGACGAGCAGTACTTC.

The V and J genes are TRBV12-3 or TRBV12-4 and TRBJ2-2; the D gene is possibly TRBD1 (6 bases). CDR3 length: 16 residues. The V gene lost 2 bases and the J gene lost 6 bases, with 16 bases spanning the gap. The CDR3 coding sequence is TGTGCCAGCAGTTTACAACAGGGTTTAAGGGCCGGGGAGCTGTTTTTT. Translated: CASSLQQGLRAGELFF.

V is TRBV25-1 and J is TRBJ2-5; 10 nucleotides align to TRBD1. The CDR3 consists of 14 residues. The germline V gene encodes CDR1 MGHDK and CDR2 SYGVNS. J lost 4 bases, V lost 6 bases, and 5 bases had no gene match. The CDR3 nucleotides read TGTGCCAGCAGGGGACAGGGGCGCGGAGAGACCCAGTACTTC. It encodes CASRGQGRGETQYF.

This clonotype was observed many times. The chain combines TRBV5-1 with TRBJ2-6; D is unresolved. The CDR3 consists of 15 residues. V gave up 1 base and J gave up 3 bases, with 8 bases separating them. Germline loops: CDR1 SGHRS, CDR2 YFSETQ. As DNA, the CDR3 is TGCGCCAGCAGCTTGTACGGAAATGGGGCCAACGTCCTGACTTTC. This gives the protein CASSLYGNGANVLTF.

The gene calls are TRBV6-6 and TRBJ1-3; D uncertain. The CDR3 runs to 12 residues. Trimming stripped 3 bases from V and 4 bases from J, with 4 bases between. In germline, CDR1 is MNHNY, CDR2 SVGAGI (reference sequence). CDR3 in amino acids: CASSYVGNTIYF. As DNA, the CDR3 is TGTGCCAGCAGTTATGTAGGAAACACCATATATTTT.

This clonotype showed up just a few times. This chain connects TRBV12-5 to TRBJ2-1, with D tentatively TRBD2 (5 bases). Trimming removed 2 bases from V and 9 bases from J, with 11 bases in between. Germline CDR1 and CDR2: LGHNT and FRNRAP. The CDR3 runs 13 residues. As DNA, the CDR3 is TGTGCTAGTGGTTTGCCAACTAGAGGTGAGCAGTTCTTC. Its translation: CASGLPTRGEQFF.

This clonotype has a count of ten or more. This chain links TRBV4-1 with TRBJ2-7; TRBD2 matches at 7 bases. In germline, CDR1 is MGHRA, CDR2 YSYEKL. CDR3 length: 16 residues. The V segment lost 0 bases and the J segment 1 base; nucleotides outside the gene matches: 6. The CDR3 loop is CASSQDGREQSYEQYF. DNA of the CDR3: TGCGCCAGCAGCCAAGATGGGCGGGAGCAATCCTACGAGCAGTACTTC.

CDR3 region: CSAPGAGEQFF. The CDR3 coding sequence is TGCAGCGCCCCGGGAGCCGGTGAGCAGTTCTTC. The J gene is TRBJ2-1, the V gene TRBV29-1; D possibly corresponds to TRBD2 (6 bases). Between the trimmed V and J ends, which lost 7 bases and 9 bases, there was a span of 13 bases. The CDR3 sequence is 11 residues long. The V gene's germline CDR1 is SQVTM and CDR2 ANQGSEA.

This clonotype was observed a handful of times. The chain recombines TRBV5-1 with TRBJ2-3, with 9 bases lining up with TRBD2. Germline CDR1 SGHRS, CDR2 YFSETQ. Losses at the gene ends were 4 bases for V and 2 bases for J; bases not matched to a gene: 11. This CDR3 is built from 17 residues. This CDR3 reads CASSRGLAPPNTDTQYF. DNA for the CDR3: TGCGCCAGCAGCCGGGGACTAGCTCCTCCAAACACAGATACGCAGTATTTT.

This rearrangement joins TRBV7-3 to TRBJ2-1; D not certain. There are 12 residues in the CDR3. The germline gives CDR1 SGHTA, CDR2 FQGTGA. Trimming stripped 1 base from V and 5 bases from J, with 3 bases between. The CDR3 here is CASSLINNEQFF. The DNA for the CDR3 is TGTGCCAGCAGCTTAATTAACAATGAGCAGTTCTTC.

The chain couples TRBV20-1 to TRBJ2-7; 7 bases match TRBD1. The CDR3 is made up of 13 amino acids. J was trimmed by 2 bases and V by 6 bases; bases with no gene match: 7. Germline-derived CDR1 and CDR2 are DFQATT and SNEGSKA (reference sequence). The CDR3 DNA follows: TGCAGTGCAGAGACAGGGATCGCCTACGAGCAGTACTTC. This encodes CSAETGIAYEQYF.

This clonotype was picked up many times. The chain links TRBV5-1 to TRBJ2-1; D is possibly TRBD2 (6 bases). CDR1 is SGHRS, CDR2 YFSETQ, per germline. The germline V and J ends were trimmed by 3 bases and 1 base, with 11 bases remaining between them. The length of the CDR3 is 15 residues. The CDR3 DNA reads TGCGCCAGCAGCTGGCGGGACTCATCCTACAATGAGCAGTTCTTC. As protein: CASSWRDSSYNEQFF.

This chain joins TRBV24-1 and TRBJ2-1; 14 bases map to TRBD2. In germline, CDR1 is KGHDR, CDR2 SFDVKD. V dropped 1 base and J dropped 7; count of bases not matched to a gene: 5. CDR3 length equals 17 residues. DNA of the CDR3: TGTGCCACCAGTGATTTAGGGACTAGCGGGAGTAGTAATGAGCAGTTCTTC. Residues: CATSDLGTSGSSNEQFF.

This clonotype was picked up a small number of times. The chain links TRBV5-1 to TRBJ2-3; D is uncertain. The germline CDR1 and CDR2 sequences are SGHRS and YFSETQ. The germline V and J ends were trimmed by 2 bases and 4 bases, with 14 bases remaining between them. CDR3 length: 15 residues. The CDR3 region has the DNA TGCGCCAGCAGCTTTACTCTAGTCAGTGCAGATACGCAGTATTTT. Its protein is CASSFTLVSADTQYF.

The chain uses TRBV2 and TRBJ2-7, with a weak D call TRBD1 (5 bases). CDR3 size: 14 residues. Germline CDR1 reads SNHLY; CDR2 reads FYNNEI. Trimming pared 7 bases from V and 9 bases from J, leaving 22 bases between. CDR3 DNA sequence: TGTGCCAGCACTTGGGGCCTCCCCTCACCTGTGCAGTACTTC. Protein sequence: CASTWGLPSPVQYF. The full variable domain, its missing parts supplied by reference TRBV2 and TRBJ2-7, is EPEVTQTPSHQVTQMGQEVILRCVPISNHLYFYWYRQILGQKVEFLVSFYNNEISEKSEIFDDQFSVERPDGSNFTLKIRSTKLEDSAMYFCASTWGLPSPVQYFGPGTRLTVT.

Only a few counts were recorded for this clonotype. The rearrangement joins TRBV9 to TRBJ2-1; D is uncertain. From germline, CDR1 is SGDLS and CDR2 YYNGEE. The length of the CDR3 is 16 residues. Trimming removed 0 bases at V and 7 bases at J, with 17 bases between. The CDR3 protein is CASSVGAGPVINEQFF. In nucleotides, the CDR3 is TGTGCCAGCAGCGTAGGAGCCGGGCCTGTAATAAATGAGCAGTTCTTC.

At least ten counts were recorded for this clonotype. V and J are TRBV5-1 and TRBJ2-1, with unresolved D. This CDR3 is built from 12 residues. Trimming removed 4 bases from V and 16 bases from J, with 18 bases in between. The germline gives CDR1 SGHRS, CDR2 YFSETQ. The CDR3: CASSPLLGRRFF. CDR3 nucleotides: TGCGCCAGCAGCCCCCTACTTGGAAGACGTTTCTTC.